The clone carrying this T cell receptor beta chain was observed at least ten times. This sample is drawn from a study of T cells in Graves' hyperthyroidism and ophthalmopathy. This CDR3 is built from 16 residues. The junction had 11 bases not matched to a gene; V was cut back by 4 bases and J by 4 bases. Per germline, CDR1 LNHDA and CDR2 SQIVND (reference sequence). RNA transcripts provided the source from which TCR beta CDR3 regions were amplified. The TCR CDR3 first-round RT-PCR relied on the HTBI primer set. TCRdb re-derived calls from the multiplex PCR reads in MiXCR, one entry per CDR3 protein. Of 370,000 or so distinct CDR3 sequences in the sample, approximately 13% were seen once. The study collected blood at first hyperthyroidism diagnosis, before any ophthalmopathy symptoms arose.

The TCR originated in a man aged 25 to 40 with Graves' hyperthyroidism that later progressed to Graves' ophthalmopathy. Input material: blood. This rearrangement joins TRBV19 to TRBJ1-1; 8 bases are a match to TRBD1. The CDR3 loop reads CASSRGRQGRFTEAFF. DNA of the CDR3: TGTGCCAGTAGTAGGGGGAGACAGGGGAGGTTCACTGAAGCTTTCTTT.